This TCR beta chain was found in a study of T cell repertoires in cytomegalovirus infection. Study-level points and caveats: Cumulative frequency (of public TCR beta family members) identified carriers of CMV plus the relevant HLA.

This clonotype was seen a few times. What it binds is unknown. V was trimmed by 6 bases and J by 2 bases, leaving 13 bases between them. This CDR3 has 14 residues. The germline CDR1 and CDR2 sequences are MNHEY and SVGAGI. TCRdb passed the reads through MiXCR, listing each CDR3 protein once. The profile covers roughly 800,000 distinct CDR3 sequences, with almost 30% appearing a single time and around 13% taken by the ten largest. The sequence came from a human donor in good health (CMV status not recorded). Some clones in this sample may be carry-over from other donors' samples. The V and J genes are TRBV6-5 and TRBJ1-2; TRBD1 might be the D (5 bases). The sequences come from cultured CD8+ T cells from PBMCs, collected from culture after CMV antigen stimulation. CDR3 nucleotides: TGTGCCAGCAGCGGGGCGCCCGTAAACTATGGCTACACCTTC. Its protein is CASSGAPVNYGYTF.